A selection of T cell receptor beta chains follows, all from one sample in a study of blood T cell repertoires in COVID-19. Only in-frame clones appear in the TCRdb table, and some are missing; sequencing was by immunoSEQ multiplex PCR. The table records approximately 130,000 clones, roughly 79% of them present only once. The sequencing input was peripheral blood. The receptor set was obtained from a human donor in a cohort sampled during active COVID-19. CDR3s include the opening cysteine and the closing phenylalanine or tryptophan. The D gene is left open where the match is weak. Size is stated for part of the rows, as once, few or many counts, or as a class when the clone is expanded.

>TRBJ2-5|TRBV3-1/TRBV3-2|NA|16|NA
TGTGCCAGCAGCCAAGATAGGGGAAACTTTCAAGAGACCCAGTACTTC
CASSQDRGNFQETQYF
>TRBJ2-7|TRBV12-3/TRBV12-4|NA|13|NA
TGTGCCAGCAGTTGGAACAGCATCTACGAGCAGTACTTC
CASSWNSIYEQYF
>TRBJ2-7|TRBV19|TRBD1|13|NA
TGTGCCAGTAGTATAGGGTCTGGGACAGAACAGTACTTC
CASSIGSGTEQYF
>TRBJ2-7|TRBV5-1|NA|15|once
TGCGCCAGCAGCTTGGATCTTCCGGGAGTATACGAGCAGTACTTC
CASSLDLPGVYEQYF
>TRBJ1-4|TRBV5-1|NA|16|NA
TGCGCCAGCAGCCCAGAGGGGAGGAGGGGAACGGAAAAACTGTTTTTT
CASSPEGRRGTEKLFF
>TRBJ1-6|TRBV27|NA|15|NA
TGTGCCAGCAGTTTATCGAACGGCAGGAATTCACCCCTCCACTTT
CASSLSNGRNSPLHF
>TRBJ2-7|TRBV7-9|NA|13|NA
TGTGCCAGCAGCTTAGCCGGCGGGGCCGAGCAGTACTTC
CASSLAGGAEQYF
>TRBJ2-1|TRBV5-6|TRBD1|12|NA
TGTGCCATCCGGGACAGGGGCAATGAGCAGTTCTTC
CAIRDRGNEQFF
>TRBJ2-7|TRBV5-6|NA|15|once
TGTGCCAGCAGCTTGTGGCAGGCCGGCTCCTACGAGCAGTACTTC
CASSLWQAGSYEQYF
>TRBJ2-7|TRBV2|NA|13|NA
TGTGCCACCCAAAATGGGAGGATGTACGAGCAGTACTTC
CATQNGRMYEQYF
>TRBJ2-2|TRBV18|TRBD2|18|NA
TGTGCCAGCTCACCTGCCGGGACTAGCGTATCCTACACCGGGGAGCTGTTTTTT
CASSPAGTSVSYTGELFF
>TRBJ2-1|TRBV19|TRBD2|16|NA
TGTGCCAGTAGTATAGAGCCGGGGGGGGCCTACAATGAGCAGTTCTTC
CASSIEPGGAYNEQFF
>TRBJ1-1|TRBV3-1/TRBV3-2|NA|15|NA
TGTGCCAGCAGCCAAGATCTAGGGGGTAGGACAGAAGCTTTCTTT
CASSQDLGGRTEAFF
>TRBJ1-4|TRBV2|NA|16|NA
TGTGCCAGCAGTGAAGAGAGCTCTGCAACTAATGAAAAACTGTTTTTT
CASSEESSATNEKLFF
>TRBJ2-5|TRBV3-1/TRBV3-2|TRBD2|17|NA
TGTGCCAGCAGCCAAATAGCGGGGGCGCTACGGGGAGAGACCCAGTACTTC
CASSQIAGALRGETQYF
>TRBJ2-7|TRBV6-5|NA|13|NA
TGTGCCAGCAGTCTTCTTGTTCCCTACGAGCAGTACTTC
CASSLLVPYEQYF
>TRBJ1-5|TRBV19|NA|15|NA
TGTGCCAGTAGTATAGATATAGGGGGATCTCAGCCCCAGCATTTT
CASSIDIGGSQPQHF
>TRBJ2-5|TRBV4-1|NA|15|NA
TGCGCCAGCAGCCAAGGGCTCGCCATTCAAGAGACCCAGTACTTC
CASSQGLAIQETQYF
>TRBJ1-3|TRBV7-9|NA|16|NA
TGTGCCAGCAGCACCCTAGACAGGAGCTCTGGAAACACCATATATTTT
CASSTLDRSSGNTIYF
>TRBJ1-3|TRBV5-1|TRBD1|17|once
TGCGCCAGCAGCTTGACGGGACAGGGATCCTCTGGAAACACCATATATTTT
CASSLTGQGSSGNTIYF